This passage covers 12 T cell receptor beta chains from one sample sequenced in a study of OX40 agonist ivuxolimab in advanced cancers. Produced via immunoSEQ multiplex PCR; TCRdb's table is partial and in-frame only. The data hold some 71,000 clones, with 65% to 85% observed a single time. Sequenced material: CD4+ or CD8+ T cells sorted from blood, taken in a trial of the OX40 agonist ivuxolimab. The receptors here all came from an adult with an advanced solid tumor such as melanoma, head and neck, liver or kidney cancer.

The rearrangement joins TRBV6-6 to TRBJ1-1; possibly TRBD1 for D (6 bases). Looked up from germline, CDR1 is MNHNY and CDR2 is SVGAGI (reference sequence). V lost 3 bases, J lost 5 bases, and 13 bases lay in between. This CDR3 is built from 14 residues. The CDR3 nucleotides read TGTGCCAGCAGTTATAGTACAGGGTGGACTGAAGCTTTCTTT. Protein product: CASSYSTGWTEAFF.

The CDR3 loop is CASSLVPPAVYGYTF. In nucleotides, the CDR3 is TGTGCCAGCAGCTTGGTCCCCCCGGCGGTCTATGGCTACACCTTC. The chain couples TRBV5-4 to TRBJ1-2; D is uncertain. This CDR3 spans 15 amino acids. The ends were cut back, 0 bases at V and 4 bases at J, with 13 bases in the middle. Germline V gene lookup returns CDR1 SGHNT and CDR2 YYREEE (reference sequence). The variable domain in full, completed from reference TRBV5-4 and TRBJ1-2, reads ETGVTQSPTHLIKTRGQQVTLRCSSQSGHNTVSWYQQALGQGPQFIFQYYREEENGRGNFPPRFSGLQFPNYSSELNVNALELDDSALYLCASSLVPPAVYGYTFGSGTRLTVV.

V is TRBV7-9 and J is TRBJ2-7, with D unresolved. The CDR3 runs to 15 residues. The germline V and J ends were trimmed by 1 base and 1 base, with 11 bases remaining between them. In germline, CDR1 is SEHNR, CDR2 FQNEAQ (reference sequence). CDR3 DNA sequence: TGTGCCAGCAGCTTAGGGGTGCAGGTTTCCTACGAGCAGTACTTC. Its translation is CASSLGVQVSYEQYF.

This rearrangement joins TRBV15 to TRBJ1-5, with D unclear. V gave up 3 bases and J gave up 9 bases, with 12 bases separating them. Germline V gene data show CDR1 as LNHNV and CDR2 as YYDKDF (reference sequence). This CDR3 contains 13 residues. The CDR3 spells CATSSASGGPQHF. Written as DNA, the CDR3 is TGTGCCACCAGCAGCGCCTCGGGTGGGCCCCAGCATTTT.

The sample holds a few counts of this clone. The chain has TRBV18 and TRBJ1-2; TRBD1 might be the D (5 bases). The CDR3 is 13 residues long. Germline V gives CDR1 KGHSH, CDR2 LQKENI. Deletions cut 2 bases from V and 2 bases from J, with 6 bases between. CDR3 protein: CASSPEGNYGYTF. CDR3 nucleotide sequence: TGTGCCAGCTCACCAGAGGGGAACTATGGCTACACCTTC. Full variable domain (remainder filled in from reference TRBV18 and TRBJ1-2): NAGVMQNPRHLVRRRGQEARLRCSPMKGHSHVYWYRQLPEEGLKFMVYLQKENIIDESGMPKERFSAEFPKEGPSILRIQQVVRGDSAAYFCASSPEGNYGYTFGSGTRLTVV.

The V gene is TRBV18, the J gene TRBJ1-2; 9 nucleotides line up with TRBD1. The germline V gene encodes CDR1 KGHSH and CDR2 LQKENI. The CDR3 covers 16 residues. V shed 2 bases and J 5 bases; nucleotides not matched to a gene: 9. CDR3 in DNA: TGTGCCAGCTCACCATCAGGACTACAGGGGGCATATGGCTACACCTTC. It encodes CASSPSGLQGAYGYTF.

In DNA, the CDR3 is TGTGCCAGCAGTCCGCTGTTGGAAAACTATGGCTACACCTTC. Translated, it gives CASSPLLENYGYTF. The rearrangement joins TRBV28 to TRBJ1-2; D gene ambiguous. Germline CDR1 and CDR2: MDHEN and SYDVKM. This CDR3 comprises 14 residues. Trimming left V 5 bases short and J 2 bases short, with 12 bases between.

Only a few counts were recorded for this clone. The chain combines TRBV28 with TRBJ1-2, with D possibly matching TRBD1 (6 bases). This CDR3 region has 14 residues. V was clipped by 6 bases and J by 6 bases, with 17 bases between them. The germline CDR1 and CDR2 sequences are MDHEN and SYDVKM. The CDR3 protein is CASRGGQFLDGYTF. The CDR3 coding sequence is TGTGCCAGCAGGGGCGGACAGTTCCTCGATGGCTACACCTTC.

This sequence joins TRBV5-4 and TRBJ2-1, with 8 bases lining up with TRBD2. The CDR3 totals 16 residues. V shed 0 bases, J shed 1 base, and the junction held 3 bases outside the gene matches. Germline V lookup: CDR1 SGHNT, CDR2 YYREEE (reference sequence). DNA for the CDR3: TGTGCCAGCAGCTTGGCCTTAGCGGGGTCCTACAATGAGCAGTTCTTC. Translating it yields CASSLALAGSYNEQFF.

This clone was seen a few times. This rearrangement joins TRBV28 to TRBJ2-3; 8 bases agree with TRBD1. Germline V lookup: CDR1 MDHEN, CDR2 SYDVKM. The CDR3 is 13 amino acids. The ends lost 6 bases at V and 4 bases at J; junction bases unmatched: 3. The CDR3, as DNA: TGTGCCAGCAGGGCAGGGGGCGCAGATACGCAGTATTTT. This sequence encodes CASRAGGADTQYF.

The chain joins TRBV30 to TRBJ1-2; D may be TRBD1 (6 bases). Trimming pared 2 bases from V and 6 bases from J, leaving 13 bases between. CDR3 length equals 13 residues. Germline V lookup: CDR1 GTSNPN, CDR2 SVGIG (reference sequence). This chain's CDR3 is CAWSPENRDGYTF. Written as DNA, the CDR3 is TGTGCCTGGAGTCCAGAGAACAGGGATGGCTACACCTTC.

The chain has TRBV30 and TRBJ2-1, with 8 bases lining up with TRBD2. The CDR3 runs 14 residues. Germline V gene sequence: CDR1 GTSNPN, CDR2 SVGIG (reference sequence). The V gene end was trimmed by 2 bases and the J gene end by 4 bases; junction bases not matched to a gene: 4. CDR3 protein: CAWSRTSSYNEQFF. CDR3 nucleotide sequence: TGTGCCTGGAGTAGGACTAGCAGTTACAATGAGCAGTTCTTC.